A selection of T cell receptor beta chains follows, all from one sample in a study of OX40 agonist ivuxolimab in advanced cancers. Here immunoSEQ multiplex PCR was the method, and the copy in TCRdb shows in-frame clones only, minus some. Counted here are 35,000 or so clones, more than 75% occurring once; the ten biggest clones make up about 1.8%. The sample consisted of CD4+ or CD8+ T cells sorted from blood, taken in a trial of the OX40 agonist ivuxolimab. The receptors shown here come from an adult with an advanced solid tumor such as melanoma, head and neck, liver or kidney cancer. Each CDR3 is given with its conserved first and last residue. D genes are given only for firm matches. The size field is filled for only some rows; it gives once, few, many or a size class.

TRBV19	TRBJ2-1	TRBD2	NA	TGTGCCAGTAGTCTCGGGGCTAGCGGGAGCAATGAGCAGTTCTTC	CASSLGASGSNEQFF
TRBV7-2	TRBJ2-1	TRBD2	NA	TGTGCCAGCAGGAACCGGGGAGCGGGGGCCAACAATGAGCAGTTCTTC	CASRNRGAGANNEQFF
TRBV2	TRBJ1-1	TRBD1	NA	TGTGCCAGCAGTGAAACAAGGGTCCACGCCGGGACAGGGCCACCTTTT	CASSETRVHAGTGPPF
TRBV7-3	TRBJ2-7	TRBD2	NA	TGTGCCAGCAGCTTGGCCGCGGGGGGACGATACGAGCAGTACTTC	CASSLAAGGRYEQYF
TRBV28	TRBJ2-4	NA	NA	TGTGCCAGCAGCCTGACCGTTGGGGCCCGAGCGAAAAACATTCAGTACTTC	CASSLTVGARAKNIQYF
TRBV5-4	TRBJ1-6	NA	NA	TGTGCCAGCAGCTCGGAGGGGATCTCCTATAATTCACCCCTCCACTTT	CASSSEGISYNSPLHF
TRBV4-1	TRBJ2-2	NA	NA	TGCGCCAGCAGCCAAGTCCTAGCAAAGGCCGGGGAGCTGTTTTTT	CASSQVLAKAGELFF
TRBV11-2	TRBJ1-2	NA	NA	TGTGCCAGCAGCTTAGTCCTCGGACGAGTCCCCGGTAACTATGGCTACACCTTC	CASSLVLGRVPGNYGYTF
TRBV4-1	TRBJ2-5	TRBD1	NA	TGCGCCAGCAGCCAAGAAGGGACAGGGAGGAGAGAGACCCAGTACTTC	CASSQEGTGRRETQYF
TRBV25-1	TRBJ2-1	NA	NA	TGTGCCAGCAGAACAGGGAGTTCCTACAATGAGCAGTTCTTC	CASRTGSSYNEQFF
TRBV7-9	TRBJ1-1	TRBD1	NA	TGTGCCAGCAGCTTATACAGGGGTTTTTACACTGAAGCTTTCTTT	CASSLYRGFYTEAFF
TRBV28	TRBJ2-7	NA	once	TGTGCCAGCAGTCCCTTTTCAACTTCAAGATACGAGCAGTACTTC	CASSPFSTSRYEQYF
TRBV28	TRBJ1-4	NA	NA	TGTGCCAGCGAGGCGGGACGGGGGAGGATTGAAAAACTGTTTTTT	CASEAGRGRIEKLFF
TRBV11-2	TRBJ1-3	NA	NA	TGTGCCAGCAGCTTAGAAGCCGCCAGGGCCTCTGGAAACACCATATATTTT	CASSLEAARASGNTIYF
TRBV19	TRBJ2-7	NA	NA	TGTGCCAGTAGTATAGAACCCGGGTCAAACTACGAGCAGTACTTC	CASSIEPGSNYEQYF
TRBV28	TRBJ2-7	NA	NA	TGTGCCAGCCACGGGTCAAAGCTCGGGGAGCAGTACTTC	CASHGSKLGEQYF
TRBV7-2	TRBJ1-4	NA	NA	TGTGCCAGCAGCTTAGGGGGGGGGTCTAATGAAAAACTGTTTTTT	CASSLGGGSNEKLFF
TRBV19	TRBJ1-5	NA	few	TGTGCCAGTAGTACAGGGGATGATCAGCCCCAGCATTTT	CASSTGDDQPQHF
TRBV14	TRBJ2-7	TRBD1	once	TGTGCCAGCAGCCCACAGGGGTACGAGCAGTACTTC	CASSPQGYEQYF
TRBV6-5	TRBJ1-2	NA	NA	TGTGCCAGCAGTTACTCGAGGAGGGGTGGCTACACCTTC	CASSYSRRGGYTF
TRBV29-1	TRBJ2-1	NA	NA	TGCAGCGTCACCTTATACAATGAGCAGTTCTTC	CSVTLYNEQFF
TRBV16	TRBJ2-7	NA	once	TGTGCCAGCAGCCCAGGACGGAACCCTAACGAGCAGTACTTC	CASSPGRNPNEQYF
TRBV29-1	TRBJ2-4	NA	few	TGCAGCGCGCGGGAAAACCTAGCCAAAAACATTCAGTACTTC	CSARENLAKNIQYF
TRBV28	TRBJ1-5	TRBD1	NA	TGTGCCAGCATCCCAGGGGGGCTGGGCAATCAGCCCCAGCATTTT	CASIPGGLGNQPQHF
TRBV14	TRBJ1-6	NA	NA	TGTGCCAGCAGCCAAGATTTTGGCACGAAGAATTCACCCCTCCACTTT	CASSQDFGTKNSPLHF
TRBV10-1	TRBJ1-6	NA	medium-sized	TGCGCCAGCAGTGAGTCCGGACCGAATTCACCCCTCCACTTT	CASSESGPNSPLHF
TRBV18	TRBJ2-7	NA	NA	TGTGCCAGCTCGGGAGCTGGACAGACCTCCTACGAGCAGTACTTC	CASSGAGQTSYEQYF
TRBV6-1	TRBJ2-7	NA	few	TGTGCCAGCAGTTATTCAGGGGCCTACGAGCAGTACTTC	CASSYSGAYEQYF
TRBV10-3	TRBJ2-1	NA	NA	TGTGCCATAAGTGGGGACTGGTACAATGAGCAGTTCTTC	CAISGDWYNEQFF
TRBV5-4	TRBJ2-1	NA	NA	TGTGCCAGCAGCCCGGGGCGAGGTGAGCAGTTCTTC	CASSPGRGEQFF
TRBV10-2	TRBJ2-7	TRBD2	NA	TGCGCCAGCCGCAGCGGGGCCGAGAGGGAGCGACTGTCCTACGAGCAGTACTTC	CASRSGAERERLSYEQYF
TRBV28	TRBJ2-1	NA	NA	TGTGCCAGCAGTGCTCTTAGCGCGAGCTCCTACAATGAGCAGTTCTTC	CASSALSASSYNEQFF
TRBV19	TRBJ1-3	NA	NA	TGTGCCACAAATCCTCAGGCTTTCTCTGGAAACACCATATATTTT	CATNPQAFSGNTIYF
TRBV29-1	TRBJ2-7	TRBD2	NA	TGCAGCGTTGTGCGGGAGTGGGGCCTCGAGCAGTACTTC	CSVVREWGLEQYF
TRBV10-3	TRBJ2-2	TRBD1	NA	TGTGCCATCAGTGGAGGACAGGGGGCAACCGGGGAGCTGTTTTTT	CAISGGQGATGELFF
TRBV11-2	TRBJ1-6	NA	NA	TGTGCCAGCAGCTTAGAACTCAGCCATAATTCACCCCTCCACTTT	CASSLELSHNSPLHF
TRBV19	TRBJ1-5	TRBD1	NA	TGTGCCAGTAGAAACCCGGGACAGGGCCTCAATCAGCCCCAGCATTTT	CASRNPGQGLNQPQHF
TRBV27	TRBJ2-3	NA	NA	TGTGCCAGCAGCCTCCTTCGGGACACAGATACGCAGTATTTT	CASSLLRDTDTQYF
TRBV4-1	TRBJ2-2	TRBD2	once	TGCGCCAGCAGCCCCACGTCGAGCGGGAGGGCCCCCGGGGAGCTGTTTTTT	CASSPTSSGRAPGELFF
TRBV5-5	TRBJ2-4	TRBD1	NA	TGTGCCAGCAGCCTCCCTACGACCGGGACAGCAAACATTCAGTACTTC	CASSLPTTGTANIQYF
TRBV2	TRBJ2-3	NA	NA	TGTGCCAGCAGGGACTACAGGCAACCTAGCACAGATACGCAGTATTTT	CASRDYRQPSTDTQYF
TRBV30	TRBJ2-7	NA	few	TGTGCCTGGAGTGTTCGGAAATACGAGCAGTACTTC	CAWSVRKYEQYF
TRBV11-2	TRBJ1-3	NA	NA	TGTGCCAGCAGTCTAGGAGTAGTGAGCTCTGGAAACACCATATATTTT	CASSLGVVSSGNTIYF
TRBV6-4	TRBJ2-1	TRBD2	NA	TGTGCCAGCAGTGACTCGTATACTACACGGGGGGGCCAAGGCAATGAGCAGTTCTTC	CASSDSYTTRGGQGNEQFF
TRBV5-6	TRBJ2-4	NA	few	TGTGCCAGCAGTACTACACGGGGAGAGCGATTCATTCAGTACTTC	CASSTTRGERFIQYF
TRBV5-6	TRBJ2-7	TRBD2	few	TGTGCCAGCAGCTTGGGGGCCGGACTAGCCTACGAGCAGTACTTC	CASSLGAGLAYEQYF
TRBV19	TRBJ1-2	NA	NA	TGTGCCAGTAGTATCGAGTCAGGCCCGGGAGGATACGGCTACACCTTC	CASSIESGPGGYGYTF
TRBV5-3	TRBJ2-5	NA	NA	TGTGCCAGCCGGCGACAGGCGGAGACCCAGTACTTC	CASRRQAETQYF
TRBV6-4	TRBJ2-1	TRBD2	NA	TGTGCCAGCAGTCTGCTAGCGGGGGGGTATGAGCAGTTCTTC	CASSLLAGGYEQFF
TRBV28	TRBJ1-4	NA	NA	TGTGCCAGCAGGAGGGGCCCAGGGCTTGACGAAAAACTGTTTTTT	CASRRGPGLDEKLFF
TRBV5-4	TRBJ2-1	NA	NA	TGTGCCAGCAGCTTGGGGGACACTCGGAATGAGCAGTTCTTC	CASSLGDTRNEQFF
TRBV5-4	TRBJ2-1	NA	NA	TGTGCCAGCAGCCGGGGAGCGGACTACAATGAGCAGTTCTTC	CASSRGADYNEQFF
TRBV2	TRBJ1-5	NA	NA	TGTGCCAGCAGTGTTGGGGGCAATCAGCCCCAGCATTTT	CASSVGGNQPQHF
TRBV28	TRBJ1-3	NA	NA	TGTGCCAGCAGGCCCGGGACACCTAACTCTGGAAACACCATATATTTT	CASRPGTPNSGNTIYF
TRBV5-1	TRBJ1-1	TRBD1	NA	TGCGCCAGCAGCTTGGTACAAGGGACAGAACGCGGTTTCTTT	CASSLVQGTERGFF
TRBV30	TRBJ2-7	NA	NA	TGTGCCTGGAGGCAGGGATCCTACGAGCAGTACTTC	CAWRQGSYEQYF
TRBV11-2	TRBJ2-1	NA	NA	TGTGCCAGCAGCCCGATAGTGAGCGGGTACAATGAGCAGTTCTTC	CASSPIVSGYNEQFF
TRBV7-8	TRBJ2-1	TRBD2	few	TGTGCCAGCAGCTCTCAAACTAGCGGGGCCCTGCGGCAGTTCTTC	CASSSQTSGALRQFF
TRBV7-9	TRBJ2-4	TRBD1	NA	TGTGCCAGCAGCCCAGACAGGGTATCGAAAAACATTCAGTACTTC	CASSPDRVSKNIQYF